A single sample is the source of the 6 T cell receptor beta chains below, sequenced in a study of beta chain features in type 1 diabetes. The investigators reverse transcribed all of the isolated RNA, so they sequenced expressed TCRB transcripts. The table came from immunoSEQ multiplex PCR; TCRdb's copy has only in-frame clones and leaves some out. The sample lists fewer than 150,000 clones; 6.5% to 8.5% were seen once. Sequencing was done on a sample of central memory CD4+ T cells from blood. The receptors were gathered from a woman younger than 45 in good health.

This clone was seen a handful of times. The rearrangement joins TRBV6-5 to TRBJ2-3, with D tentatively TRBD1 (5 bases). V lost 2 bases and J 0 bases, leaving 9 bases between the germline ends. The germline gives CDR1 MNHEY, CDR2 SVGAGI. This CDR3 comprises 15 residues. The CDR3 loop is CASSYGATSTDTQYF. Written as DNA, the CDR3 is TGTGCCAGCAGTTACGGGGCAACTAGCACAGATACGCAGTATTTT.

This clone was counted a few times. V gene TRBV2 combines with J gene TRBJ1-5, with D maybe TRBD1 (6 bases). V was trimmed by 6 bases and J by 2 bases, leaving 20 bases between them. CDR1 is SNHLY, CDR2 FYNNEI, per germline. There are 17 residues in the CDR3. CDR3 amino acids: CASSMGGGGGGNQPQHF. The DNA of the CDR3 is TGTGCCAGCAGCATGGGAGGGGGAGGAGGTGGCAATCAGCCCCAGCATTTT.

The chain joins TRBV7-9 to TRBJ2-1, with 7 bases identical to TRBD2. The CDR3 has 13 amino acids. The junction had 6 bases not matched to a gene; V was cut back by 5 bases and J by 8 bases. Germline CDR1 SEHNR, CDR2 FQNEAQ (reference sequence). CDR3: CASSAGTTHEQFF. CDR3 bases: TGTGCCAGCAGCGCCGGGACTACCCATGAGCAGTTCTTC.

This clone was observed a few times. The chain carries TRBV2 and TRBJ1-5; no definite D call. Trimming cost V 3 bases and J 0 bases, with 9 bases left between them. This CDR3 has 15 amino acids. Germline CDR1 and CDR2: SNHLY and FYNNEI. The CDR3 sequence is CASSDRTNSNQPQHF. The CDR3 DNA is TGTGCCAGCAGTGACAGAACAAATAGCAATCAGCCCCAGCATTTT.

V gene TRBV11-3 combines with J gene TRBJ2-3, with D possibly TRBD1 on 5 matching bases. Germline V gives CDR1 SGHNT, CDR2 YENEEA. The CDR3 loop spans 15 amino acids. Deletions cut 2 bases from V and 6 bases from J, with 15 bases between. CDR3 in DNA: TGTGCCAGCAGCTTAACTGTGACAGCCCCGGATACGCAGTATTTT. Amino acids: CASSLTVTAPDTQYF.

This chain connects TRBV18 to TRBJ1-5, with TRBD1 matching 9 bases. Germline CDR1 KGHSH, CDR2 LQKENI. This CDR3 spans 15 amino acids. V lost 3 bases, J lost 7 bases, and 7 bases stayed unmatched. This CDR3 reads CASSPGQGWGQPQHF. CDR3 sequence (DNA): TGTGCCAGCTCACCCGGACAGGGGTGGGGGCAGCCCCAGCATTTT.